Listed below are T cell receptor beta chains from one sample, sequenced in a study of cytomegalovirus exposure and HLA in healthy donors. Libraries were prepared by immunoSEQ multiplex PCR; TCRdb keeps only in-frame clonotypes and omits some of them. This sample has more than 80,000 clones, with 90% to 97% found just once. The sequenced material came from PBMCs. The receptors stem from a woman aged 18-29 years in good health and CMV-seronegative. Both conserved end residues are part of each CDR3. The order of the fields is V gene, clone size, D gene, J gene, CDR3 DNA, CDR3 protein. A D gene is named only where the DNA matches it firmly. The listing skips clone size in some rows; elsewhere it reads once, few, many or a size class.

>TRBV10-3|.|.|TRBJ2-2
TGTGCCATCAGTGAGGTACTAAACACCGGGGAGCTGTTTTTT
CAISEVLNTGELFF
>TRBV9|.|TRBD2|TRBJ2-7
TGTGCCAGCAGCGTAGAGGCTAGCGGGAGTTACGAGCAGTACTTC
CASSVEASGSYEQYF
>TRBV29-1|.|.|TRBJ2-6
TGCAGCGTTGCTGTGTTCTCTGGGGCCAACGTCCTGACTTTC
CSVAVFSGANVLTF
>TRBV12-5|.|.|TRBJ2-1
TGTGCTAGTGGTTTGGGGGCGTACAATGAGCAGTTCTTC
CASGLGAYNEQFF
>TRBV27|.|.|TRBJ2-7
TGTGCCAGCAGTTTATCCCCAGTGGCCTACGAGCAGTACTTC
CASSLSPVAYEQYF
>TRBV5-1|.|.|TRBJ2-7
TGCGCCAGCAGCCCCGATCCGGGACAACCTCCTCTCGAGCAGTACTTC
CASSPDPGQPPLEQYF
>TRBV5-1|.|TRBD2|TRBJ2-7
TGCGCCAGCAGCACCCTCGGAGCGGGAGGGTACGAGCAGTACTTC
CASSTLGAGGYEQYF
>TRBV5-1|.|.|TRBJ1-1
TGCGCCAGCAGCGCGGCCGTGAACACTGAAGCTTTCTTT
CASSAAVNTEAFF
>TRBV5-1|once|.|TRBJ1-3
TGCGCCAGCAGCTATCAGGGGCTCTCTGGAAACACCATATATTTT
CASSYQGLSGNTIYF
>TRBV10-1|.|.|TRBJ1-5
TGCGCCAGCAGTACAACAGCTCAGCCCCAGCATTTT
CASSTTAQPQHF
>TRBV20-1|.|.|TRBJ2-7
TGCAGTGGGGGAGGGGGCTACGAGCAGTACTTC
CSGGGGYEQYF
>TRBV5-4|.|.|TRBJ2-5
TGTGCCAGCAGCTTAGGTTGGCGCGAAAAGGGGGAGACCCAGTACTTC
CASSLGWREKGETQYF
>TRBV10-3|.|TRBD2|TRBJ2-3
TGTGCCATCAGTGAGGAGGCCTTGACTAGCGGGAGTGGAAATACGCAGTATTTT
CAISEEALTSGSGNTQYF
>TRBV28|.|.|TRBJ2-7
TGTGCCAGCAGTTCACAGTTACCCCACTCTTCCTACGAGCAGTACTTC
CASSSQLPHSSYEQYF
>TRBV13|.|.|TRBJ2-1
TGTGCCAGCAGCCCACTTACTAGAATGGCCAATGAGCAGTTCTTC
CASSPLTRMANEQFF
>TRBV4-1|.|.|TRBJ2-3
TGCGCCAGCAGCCAGGGGGCCTCCCTTACCCCTCAGTATTTT
CASSQGASLTPQYF
>TRBV11-2|once|.|TRBJ1-2
TGTGCCAGCAGCCCACGACAGTGGAGTTTCTATGGCTACACCTTC
CASSPRQWSFYGYTF
>TRBV18|.|.|TRBJ1-1
TGTGCCAGCTCACCACTAGAAAGGAGGGGATGGCGGCAGAACACTGAAGCTTTCTTT
CASSPLERRGWRQNTEAFF
>TRBV20-1|.|.|TRBJ2-2
TGCAGTGCTAGATCCGCCGGGGAGCTGTTTTTT
CSARSAGELFF
>TRBV9|.|TRBD2|TRBJ2-2
TGTGCCAGCAGCGTGACTAGCGGGGCTAACACCGGGGAGCTGTTTTTT
CASSVTSGANTGELFF
>TRBV7-7|once|.|TRBJ2-2
TGTGCTAGCAGCCTCTTAGGGGCAGGGAACACCGGGGAGCTGTTTTTT
CASSLLGAGNTGELFF
>TRBV11-2|.|TRBD1|TRBJ2-1
TGTGCCAGCAGCTCTAAATCGGACAGGGGGCCATATTACAATGAGCAGTTCTTC
CASSSKSDRGPYYNEQFF
>TRBV11-2|.|TRBD2|TRBJ2-2
TGTGCCAGCAGCAGCGGGACGGGCGGGGAGCTGTTTTTT
CASSSGTGGELFF
>TRBV10-2|.|TRBD2|TRBJ2-1
TGCGCCAGCAGTGAGTCAAAAATTTTTCTAGCGGTCGTTTACAATGAGCAGTTCTTC
CASSESKIFLAVVYNEQFF
>TRBV7-8|.|.|TRBJ1-4
TGTGCCAGCAGCCAAAGGCCCCTAGCAACTAATGAAAAACTGTTTTTT
CASSQRPLATNEKLFF
>TRBV6-5|once|.|TRBJ1-5
TGTGCCAGCAGTTACTCCCGTAGCAATCAGCCCCAGCATTTT
CASSYSRSNQPQHF
>TRBV2|.|TRBD2|TRBJ2-1
TGTGCCAGCAAGGTTAGCGGGACCTCGGGTGGCTCCTACAATGAGCAGTTCTTC
CASKVSGTSGGSYNEQFF
>TRBV5-6|.|.|TRBJ1-6
TGTGCCAGCAGCTTGGTGGGGCAGACCTATAATTCACCCCTCCACTTT
CASSLVGQTYNSPLHF
>TRBV5-6|.|TRBD2|TRBJ2-4
TGTGCCAGCAGCCCGGGACTAGACATTCAGTACTTC
CASSPGLDIQYF